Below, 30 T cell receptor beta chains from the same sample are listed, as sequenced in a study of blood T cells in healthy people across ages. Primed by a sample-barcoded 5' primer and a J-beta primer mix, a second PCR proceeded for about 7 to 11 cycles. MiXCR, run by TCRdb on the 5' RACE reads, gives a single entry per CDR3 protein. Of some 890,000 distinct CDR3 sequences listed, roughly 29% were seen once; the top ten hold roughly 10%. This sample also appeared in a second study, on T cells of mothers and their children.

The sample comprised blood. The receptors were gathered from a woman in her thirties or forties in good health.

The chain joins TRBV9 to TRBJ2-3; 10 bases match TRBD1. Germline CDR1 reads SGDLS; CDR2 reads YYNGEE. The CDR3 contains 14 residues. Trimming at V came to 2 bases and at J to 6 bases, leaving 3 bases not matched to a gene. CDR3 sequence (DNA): TGTGCCAGCAGCGTGACAGGGGGCAGCGATACGCAGTATTTT. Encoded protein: CASSVTGGSDTQYF.

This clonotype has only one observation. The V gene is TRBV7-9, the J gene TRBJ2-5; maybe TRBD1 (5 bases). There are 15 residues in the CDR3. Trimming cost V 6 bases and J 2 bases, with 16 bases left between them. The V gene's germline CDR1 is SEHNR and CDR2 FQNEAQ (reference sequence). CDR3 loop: CASRGQTDPQETQYF. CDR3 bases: TGTGCCAGCAGGGGGCAGACAGACCCTCAAGAGACCCAGTACTTC.

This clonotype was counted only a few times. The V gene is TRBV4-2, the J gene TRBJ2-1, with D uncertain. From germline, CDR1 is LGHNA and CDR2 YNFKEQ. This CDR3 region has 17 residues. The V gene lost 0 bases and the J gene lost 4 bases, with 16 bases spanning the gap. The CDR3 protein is CASSQEGLAVRYNEQFF. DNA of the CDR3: TGTGCCAGCAGCCAAGAGGGCTTGGCGGTCCGGTACAATGAGCAGTTCTTC.

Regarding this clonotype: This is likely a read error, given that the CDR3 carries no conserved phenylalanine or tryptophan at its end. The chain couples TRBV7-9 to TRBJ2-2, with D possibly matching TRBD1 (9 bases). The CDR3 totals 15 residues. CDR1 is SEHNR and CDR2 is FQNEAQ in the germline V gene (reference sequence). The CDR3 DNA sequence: TGTGCCAGTAGCGGGGACAGGGCGAACTCCGGGGAGCTGTTTGTT. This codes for CASSGDRANSGELFV.

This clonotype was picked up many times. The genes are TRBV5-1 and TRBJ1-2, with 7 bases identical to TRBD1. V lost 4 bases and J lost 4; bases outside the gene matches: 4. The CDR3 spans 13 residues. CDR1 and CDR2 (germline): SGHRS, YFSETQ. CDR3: CASSHDRVYGYTF. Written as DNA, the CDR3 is TGCGCCAGCAGCCACGACAGGGTCTATGGCTACACCTTC.

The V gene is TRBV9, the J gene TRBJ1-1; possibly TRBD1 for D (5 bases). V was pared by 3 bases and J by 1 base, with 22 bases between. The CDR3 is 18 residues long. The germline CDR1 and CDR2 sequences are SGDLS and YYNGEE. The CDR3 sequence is CASSANTGRGPRNTEAFF. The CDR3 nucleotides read TGTGCCAGCAGCGCCAATACTGGGAGGGGCCCGAGGAACACTGAAGCTTTCTTT.

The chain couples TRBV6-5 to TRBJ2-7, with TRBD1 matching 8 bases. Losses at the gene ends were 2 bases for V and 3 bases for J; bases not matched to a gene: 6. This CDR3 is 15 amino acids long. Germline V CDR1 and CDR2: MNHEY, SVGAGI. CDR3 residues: CASSYGQGLLYEQYF. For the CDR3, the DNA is TGTGCCAGCAGTTACGGACAGGGTCTTCTCTACGAGCAGTACTTC.

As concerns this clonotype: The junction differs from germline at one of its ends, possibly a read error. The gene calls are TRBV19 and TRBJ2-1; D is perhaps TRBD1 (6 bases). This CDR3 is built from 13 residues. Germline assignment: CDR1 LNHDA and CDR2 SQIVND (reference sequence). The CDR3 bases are TGTGCCGGTAGTATAATCGGTGGACAGGAGCAGTTCTTC. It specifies CAGSIIGGQEQFF. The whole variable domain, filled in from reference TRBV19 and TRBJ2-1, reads DGGITQSPKYLFRKEGQNVTLSCEQNLNHDAMYWYRQDPGQGLRLIYYSQIVNDFQKGDIAEGYSVSREKKESFPLTVTSAQKNPTAFYLCAGSIIGGQEQFFGPGTRLTVL.

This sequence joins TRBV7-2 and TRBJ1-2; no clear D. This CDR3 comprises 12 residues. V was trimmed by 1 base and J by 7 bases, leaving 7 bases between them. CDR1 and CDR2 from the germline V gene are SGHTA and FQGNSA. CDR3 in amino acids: CASSLGEFGYTF. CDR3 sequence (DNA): TGTGCCAGCAGCTTAGGGGAGTTTGGCTACACCTTC.

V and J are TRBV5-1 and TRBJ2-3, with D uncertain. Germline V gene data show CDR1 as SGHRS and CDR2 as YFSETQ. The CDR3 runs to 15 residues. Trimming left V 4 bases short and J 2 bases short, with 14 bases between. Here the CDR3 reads CASSLTFHSTDTQYF. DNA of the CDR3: TGCGCCAGCAGCCTCACCTTCCACTCCACAGATACGCAGTATTTT.

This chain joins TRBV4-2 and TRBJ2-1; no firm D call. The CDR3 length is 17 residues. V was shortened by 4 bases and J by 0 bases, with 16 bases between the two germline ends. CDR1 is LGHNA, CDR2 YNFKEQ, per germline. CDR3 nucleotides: TGTGCCAGCAGCCTACACAGAATTTTAAGCTCCTACAATGAGCAGTTCTTC. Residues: CASSLHRILSSYNEQFF.

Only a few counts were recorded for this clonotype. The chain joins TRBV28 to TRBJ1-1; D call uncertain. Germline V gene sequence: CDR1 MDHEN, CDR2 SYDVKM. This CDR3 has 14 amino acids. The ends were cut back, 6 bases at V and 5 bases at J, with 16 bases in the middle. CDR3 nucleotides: TGTGCCAGCAGGCCCGTGGACGCGGTAACTGAAGCTTTCTTT. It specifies CASRPVDAVTEAFF.

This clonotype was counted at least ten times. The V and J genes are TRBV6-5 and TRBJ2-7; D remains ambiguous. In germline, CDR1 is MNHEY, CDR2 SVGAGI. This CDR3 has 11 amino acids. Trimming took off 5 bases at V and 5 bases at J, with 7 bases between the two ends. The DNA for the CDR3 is TGTGCCAGCAGTCAAAGTGACGAGCAGTACTTC. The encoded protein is CASSQSDEQYF.

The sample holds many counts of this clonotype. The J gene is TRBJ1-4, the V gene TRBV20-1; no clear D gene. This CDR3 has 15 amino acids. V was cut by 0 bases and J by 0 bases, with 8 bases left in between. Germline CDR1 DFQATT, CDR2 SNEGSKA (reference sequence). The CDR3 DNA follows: TGCAGTGCTAGAGATTGGGCAACAACTAATGAAAAACTGTTTTTT. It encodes CSARDWATTNEKLFF.

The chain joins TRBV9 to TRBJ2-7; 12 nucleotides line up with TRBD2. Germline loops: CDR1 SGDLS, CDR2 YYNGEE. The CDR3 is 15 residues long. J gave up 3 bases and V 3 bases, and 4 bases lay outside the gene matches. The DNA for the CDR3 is TGTGCCAGCAGCGCTATGGGACTAGCGGGCTACGAGCAGTACTTC. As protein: CASSAMGLAGYEQYF.

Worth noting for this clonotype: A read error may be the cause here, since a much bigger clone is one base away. The CDR3 region has the DNA TGTGCCAGCAAAGGGGACTACGGCTGCGAGCAGTACTTC. Its protein product is CASKGDYGCEQYF. The chain carries TRBV27 and TRBJ2-4; 7 bases are a match to TRBD2. Gene TRBJ2-7 matches the end of the DNA better, so the J call may be wrong. Germline CDR1 and CDR2: MNHEY and SMNVEV (reference sequence). This CDR3 spans 13 amino acids.

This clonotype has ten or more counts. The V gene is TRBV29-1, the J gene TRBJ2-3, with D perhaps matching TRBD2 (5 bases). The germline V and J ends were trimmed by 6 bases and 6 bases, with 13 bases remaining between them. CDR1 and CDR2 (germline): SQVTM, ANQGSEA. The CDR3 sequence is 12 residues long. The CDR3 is CSVRATGDTQYF. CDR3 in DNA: TGCAGCGTCCGAGCGACGGGGGATACGCAGTATTTT.

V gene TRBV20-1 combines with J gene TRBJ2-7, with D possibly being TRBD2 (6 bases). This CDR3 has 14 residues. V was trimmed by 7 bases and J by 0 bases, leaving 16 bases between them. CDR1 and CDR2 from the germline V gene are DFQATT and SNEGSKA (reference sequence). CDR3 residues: CSGGGAAPSYEQYF. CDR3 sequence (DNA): TGCAGTGGCGGCGGGGCAGCCCCCTCCTACGAGCAGTACTTC.

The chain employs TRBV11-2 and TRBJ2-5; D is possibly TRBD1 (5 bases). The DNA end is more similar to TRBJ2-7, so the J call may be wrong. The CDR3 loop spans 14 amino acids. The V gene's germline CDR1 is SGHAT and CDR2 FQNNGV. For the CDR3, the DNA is TGTGCCAGCAGCTTATCCGCGACAGCAAACGAGCAGTACTTC. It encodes CASSLSATANEQYF.

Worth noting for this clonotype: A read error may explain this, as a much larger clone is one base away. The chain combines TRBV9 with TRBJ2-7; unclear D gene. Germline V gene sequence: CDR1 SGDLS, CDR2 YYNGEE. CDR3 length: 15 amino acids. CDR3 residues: CASSVGSLESYELYF. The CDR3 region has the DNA TGTGCCAGCAGCGTAGGTTCCCTGGAGAGCTACGAGCTGTACTTC.

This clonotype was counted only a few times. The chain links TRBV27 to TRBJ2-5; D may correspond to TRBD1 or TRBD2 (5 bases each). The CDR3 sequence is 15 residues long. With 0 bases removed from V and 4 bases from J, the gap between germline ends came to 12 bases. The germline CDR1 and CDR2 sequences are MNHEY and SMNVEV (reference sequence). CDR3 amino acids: CASSLSAGTVETQYF. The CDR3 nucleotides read TGTGCCAGCAGTTTATCAGCCGGGACGGTAGAGACCCAGTACTTC.

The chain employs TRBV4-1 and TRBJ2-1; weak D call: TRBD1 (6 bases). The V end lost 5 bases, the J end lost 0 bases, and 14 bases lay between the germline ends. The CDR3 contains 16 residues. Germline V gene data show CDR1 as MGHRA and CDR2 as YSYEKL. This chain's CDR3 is CASSDRVTGSYNEQFF. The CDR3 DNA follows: TGCGCCAGCAGCGATCGAGTGACAGGCTCCTACAATGAGCAGTTCTTC.

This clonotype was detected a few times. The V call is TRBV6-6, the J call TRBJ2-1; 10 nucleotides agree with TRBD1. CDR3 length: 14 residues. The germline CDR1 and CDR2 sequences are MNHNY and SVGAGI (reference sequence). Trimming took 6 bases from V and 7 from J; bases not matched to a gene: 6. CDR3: CASRVPGQGNEQFF. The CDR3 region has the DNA TGTGCCAGCAGGGTCCCGGGACAGGGGAATGAGCAGTTCTTC.

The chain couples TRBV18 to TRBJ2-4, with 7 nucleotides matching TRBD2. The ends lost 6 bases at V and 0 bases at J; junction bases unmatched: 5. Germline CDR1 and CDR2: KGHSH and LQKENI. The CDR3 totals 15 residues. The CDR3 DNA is TGTGCCAGCTCGTTTCGGGAGGCAGCCAAAAACATTCAGTACTTC. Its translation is CASSFREAAKNIQYF.

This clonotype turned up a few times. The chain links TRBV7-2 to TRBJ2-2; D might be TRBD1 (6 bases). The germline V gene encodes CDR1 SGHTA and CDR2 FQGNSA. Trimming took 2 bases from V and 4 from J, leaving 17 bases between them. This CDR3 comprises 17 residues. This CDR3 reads CASSLRDQGPPTGELFF. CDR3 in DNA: TGTGCCAGCAGCTTACGGGATCAGGGGCCGCCCACCGGGGAGCTGTTTTTT. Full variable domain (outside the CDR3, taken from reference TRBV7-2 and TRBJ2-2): GAGVSQSPSNKVTEKGKDVELRCDPISGHTALYWYRQSLGQGLEFLIYFQGNSAPDKSGLPSDRFSAERTGGSVSTLTIQRTQQEDSAVYLCASSLRDQGPPTGELFFGEGSRLTVL.

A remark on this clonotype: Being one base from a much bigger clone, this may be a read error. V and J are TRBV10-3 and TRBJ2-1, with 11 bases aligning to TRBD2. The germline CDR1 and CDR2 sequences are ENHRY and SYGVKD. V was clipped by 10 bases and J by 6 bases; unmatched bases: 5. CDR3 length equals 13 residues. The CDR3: CATTSGVGNEQFF. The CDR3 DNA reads TGTGCCACGACTAGCGGGGTTGGCAATGAGCAGTTCTTC.

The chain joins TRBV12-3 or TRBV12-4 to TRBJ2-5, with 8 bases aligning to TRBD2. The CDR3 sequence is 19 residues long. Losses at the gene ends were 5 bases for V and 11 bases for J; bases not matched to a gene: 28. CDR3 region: CASSVRPAFLERGKNEQYF. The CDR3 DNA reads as TGTGCCAGCAGTGTACGGCCGGCTTTTTTGGAGCGGGGGAAGAATGAGCAGTACTTC.

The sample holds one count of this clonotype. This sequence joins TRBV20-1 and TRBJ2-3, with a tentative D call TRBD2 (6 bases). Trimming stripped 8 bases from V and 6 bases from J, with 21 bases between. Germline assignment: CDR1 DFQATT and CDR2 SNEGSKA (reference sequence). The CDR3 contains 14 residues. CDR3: CSCGGFPRWDTQYF. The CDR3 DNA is TGCAGTTGTGGGGGGTTTCCTCGTTGGGATACGCAGTATTTT.

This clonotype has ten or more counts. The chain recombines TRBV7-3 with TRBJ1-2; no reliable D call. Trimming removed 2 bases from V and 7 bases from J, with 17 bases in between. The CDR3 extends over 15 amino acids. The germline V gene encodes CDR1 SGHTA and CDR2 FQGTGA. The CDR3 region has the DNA TGTGCCAGCAGCTTATTCCTCCGAAAGGCATTTGGCTACACCTTC. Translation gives CASSLFLRKAFGYTF.

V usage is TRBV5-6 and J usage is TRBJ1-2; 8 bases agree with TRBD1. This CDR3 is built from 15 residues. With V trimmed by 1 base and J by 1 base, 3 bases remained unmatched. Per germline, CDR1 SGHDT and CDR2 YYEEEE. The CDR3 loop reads CASSLRGQDNYGYTF. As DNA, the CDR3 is TGTGCCAGCAGCTTGCGGGGACAGGATAACTATGGCTACACCTTC.